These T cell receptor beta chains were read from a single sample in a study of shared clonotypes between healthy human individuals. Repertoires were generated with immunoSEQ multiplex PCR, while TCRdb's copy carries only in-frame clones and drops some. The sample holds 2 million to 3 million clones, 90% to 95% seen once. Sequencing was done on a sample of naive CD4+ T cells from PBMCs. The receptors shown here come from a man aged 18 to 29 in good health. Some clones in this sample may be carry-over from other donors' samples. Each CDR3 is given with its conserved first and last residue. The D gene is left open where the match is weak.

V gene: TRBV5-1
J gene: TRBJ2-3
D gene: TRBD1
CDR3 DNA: TGCGCCAGCAGCTTGGGGGACAGGGGGCGCGCAGATACGCAGTATTTT
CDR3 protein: CASSLGDRGRADTQYF

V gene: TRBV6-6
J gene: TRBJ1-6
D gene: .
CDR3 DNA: TGTGCCAGCACCCTCCCCGGGACGGCTGATTCACCCCTCCACTTT
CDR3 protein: CASTLPGTADSPLHF

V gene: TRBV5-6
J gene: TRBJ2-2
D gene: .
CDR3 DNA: TGTGCCAGCAGCTTACTGGGTCCGATCGCCGGGGAGCTGTTTTTT
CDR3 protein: CASSLLGPIAGELFF

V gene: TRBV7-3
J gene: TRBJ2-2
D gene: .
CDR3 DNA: TGTGCCAGCAGCTTAATCCAGGCCGCCGGGGAGCTGTTTTTT
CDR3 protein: CASSLIQAAGELFF

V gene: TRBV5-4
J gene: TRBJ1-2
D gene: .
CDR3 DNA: TGTGCCAGCAGCTTGGTCGGGGGGGACTATGGCTACACCTTC
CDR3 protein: CASSLVGGDYGYTF

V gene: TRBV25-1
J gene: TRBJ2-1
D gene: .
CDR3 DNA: TGTGCCAGCAGTGACGGATATGAGCAGTTCTTC
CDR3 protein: CASSDGYEQFF

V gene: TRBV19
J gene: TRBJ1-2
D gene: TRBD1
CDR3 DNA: TGTGCCAGTATGGAGAGGCGGACAGGGTATGGCTACACCTTC
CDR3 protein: CASMERRTGYGYTF

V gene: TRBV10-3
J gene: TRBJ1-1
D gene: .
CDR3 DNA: TGTGCCATCAGTGAGTCGTCCGGGGCTGAAGCTTTCTTT
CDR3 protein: CAISESSGAEAFF

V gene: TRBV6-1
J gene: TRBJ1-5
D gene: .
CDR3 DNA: TGTGCCAGCAGGTTCGGTGGGGATCGCAATCAGCCCCAGCATTTT
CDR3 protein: CASRFGGDRNQPQHF

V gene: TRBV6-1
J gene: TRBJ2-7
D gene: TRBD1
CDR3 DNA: TGTGCCAGCAGGTGGACAGGGACGACCTACGAGCAGTACTTC
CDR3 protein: CASRWTGTTYEQYF

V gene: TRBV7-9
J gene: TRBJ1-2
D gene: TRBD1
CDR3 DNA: TGTGCCAGCAGCCGGGGACAGGGAGGCTATGGCTACACCTTC
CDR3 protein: CASSRGQGGYGYTF